Below, 3 T cell receptor beta chains from the same sample are listed, as sequenced in a study of regulatory and conventional T cells in RAG deficiency. The sorted conventional CD4+ T cells were CD25-low and CD127-high, with genomic DNA sequenced. Assay: immunoSEQ multiplex PCR; the TCRdb copy retains only in-frame clones and omits some. The sample yields around 25,000 clones, 95% to 97% seen once. The same data also contributed to another study, on regulatory T cells. That paper adds: Amplification used 52 TRBV primers and 13 TRBJ primers.

Sequenced sample: CD25- CD4+ T cells sorted from blood. These receptor sequences come from a human donor in good health.

This clone has a single count. The rearrangement joins TRBV28 to TRBJ1-5; 7 bases map to TRBD1. Germline V gene sequence: CDR1 MDHEN, CDR2 SYDVKM. The CDR3 extends over 16 amino acids. Trimming cost V 6 bases and J 3 bases; bases outside gene matches: 11. The CDR3 protein is CASRRPGTVNNQPQHF. Written as DNA, the CDR3 is TGTGCCAGCAGGAGGCCAGGGACAGTGAACAATCAGCCCCAGCATTTT.

V gene TRBV19 combines with J gene TRBJ2-7, with D possibly matching TRBD1 (6 bases). The ends were cut back, 2 bases at V and 3 bases at J, with 20 bases in the middle. Germline CDR1 is LNHDA and CDR2 is SQIVND (reference sequence). The CDR3 sequence is 17 residues long. CDR3 sequence: CASSIHSPMQGNYEQYF. The CDR3 DNA reads TGTGCCAGTAGTATACACAGCCCGATGCAGGGGAACTACGAGCAGTACTTC.

The chain couples TRBV5-6 to TRBJ1-1; the match to TRBD1 covers 9 bases. J was trimmed by 5 bases and V by 4 bases; bases with no gene match: 9. The CDR3 totals 15 residues. Germline values: CDR1 SGHDT, CDR2 YYEEEE. CDR3 amino acids: CASSVQGAEGTEAFF. The CDR3 DNA is TGTGCCAGCAGCGTACAGGGGGCAGAGGGAACTGAAGCTTTCTTT.